These 22 T cell receptor beta chains were sequenced from one sample in a study of T cell responses to AZD1222 COVID-19 vaccine. The table came from immunoSEQ multiplex PCR; TCRdb's copy has only in-frame clones and leaves some out. The sample lists about 130,000 clones; approximately 85% were seen once. Source: peripheral blood, taken 28 days after the second AZD1222 dose. Receptors were obtained from an adult who received the AZD1222 COVID-19 vaccine.

The gene calls are TRBV6-6 and TRBJ1-2, with no clear D. Germline V gives CDR1 MNHNY, CDR2 SVGAGI (reference sequence). The ends were cut back, 0 bases at V and 8 bases at J, with 7 bases in the middle. This CDR3 region has 12 residues. CDR3 sequence: CASSYSNQGYTF. The CDR3 DNA sequence: TGTGCCAGCAGTTACTCGAATCAGGGCTACACCTTC.

The chain is built from TRBV30 and TRBJ2-5; 11 bases fit TRBD2. With 6 bases clipped from V and 0 bases from J, the junction kept 9 bases outside the gene matches. Germline V lookup: CDR1 GTSNPN, CDR2 SVGIG (reference sequence). This CDR3 spans 16 amino acids. The CDR3 region has the DNA TGTGCCTGCCAGCTAGCGGGGGGATCGTACCAAGAGACCCAGTACTTC. This sequence encodes CACQLAGGSYQETQYF. Full variable domain (missing parts from reference TRBV30 and TRBJ2-5): SQTIHQWPATLVQPVGSPLSLECTVEGTSNPNLYWYRQAAGRGLQLLFYSVGIGQISSEVPQNLSASRPQDRQFILSSKKLLLSDSGFYLCACQLAGGSYQETQYFGPGTRLLVL.

V gene TRBV9 combines with J gene TRBJ2-5, with D perhaps TRBD1 (6 bases). The CDR3 totals 14 residues. Germline CDR1 is SGDLS and CDR2 is YYNGEE. The ends were cut back, 1 base at V and 7 bases at J, with 14 bases in the middle. The CDR3 nucleotides are TGTGCCAGCAGCGTATCAGGGGTAGTTGGGACCCAGTACTTC. Its translation: CASSVSGVVGTQYF. The entire variable domain, with the rest obtained from reference TRBV9 and TRBJ2-5, is as follows: DSGVTQTPKHLITATGQRVTLRCSPRSGDLSVYWYQQSLDQGLQFLIQYYNGEERAKGNILERFSAQQFPDLHSELNLSSLELGDSALYFCASSVSGVVGTQYFGPGTRLLVL.

The chain uses TRBV6-4 and TRBJ2-7; possible D gene TRBD1, 6 bases. The CDR3 extends over 13 amino acids. Trimming took off 3 bases at V and 2 bases at J, with 8 bases between the two ends. The germline CDR1 and CDR2 sequences are MRHNA and SNTAGT. The DNA of the CDR3 is TGTGCCAGCAGTGATCGGACAGCCTACGAGCAGTACTTC. Translated, it gives CASSDRTAYEQYF.

This rearrangement joins TRBV6-5 to TRBJ1-1; TRBD1 is a possible D gene (5 bases). CDR1 MNHEY and CDR2 SVGAGI come from the germline V gene. Trimming removed 7 bases at V and 2 bases at J, with 14 bases between. This CDR3 has 14 amino acids. Here the CDR3 reads CASTRAGPNTEAFF. As DNA, the CDR3 is TGTGCCAGCACCAGGGCAGGGCCTAACACTGAAGCTTTCTTT.

This clone was seen only a few times. The V gene is TRBV3-1 (or the pseudogene TRBV3-2), the J gene TRBJ1-1; D remains unclear. This CDR3 spans 14 amino acids. Germline V gene data show CDR1 as LGHDT and CDR2 as YNNKEL (reference sequence). Trimming removed 1 base from V and 6 bases from J, with 12 bases in between. The CDR3: CASSQAGSKSEAFF. CDR3 in DNA: TGTGCCAGCAGCCAAGCCGGGAGTAAGTCTGAAGCTTTCTTT.

The chain is built from TRBV5-1 and TRBJ1-2, with D tentatively TRBD1 (5 bases). The length of the CDR3 is 16 residues. V was cut by 0 bases and J by 6 bases, with 18 bases left in between. Germline V gene sequence: CDR1 SGHRS, CDR2 YFSETQ. The CDR3: CASSLEGHGEGDGYTF. CDR3 DNA sequence: TGCGCCAGCAGCTTGGAAGGACACGGAGAAGGGGATGGCTACACCTTC.

CDR3 amino acids: CASSTGQSNQPQHF. The CDR3 DNA is TGTGCCAGCAGCACCGGACAGAGCAATCAGCCCCAGCATTTT. This chain connects TRBV7-2 to TRBJ1-5; D might be TRBD1 (6 bases). Trimming took 5 bases from V and 1 from J, leaving 9 bases between them. This CDR3 spans 14 amino acids. Germline lookup yields CDR1 SGHTA and CDR2 FQGNSA.

V usage is TRBV6-2 or TRBV6-3 and J usage is TRBJ1-2; 7 bases match TRBD1. The CDR3 length is 13 residues. Germline loops: CDR1 MNHEY, CDR2 SVGEGT. J gave up 4 bases and V 6 bases, and 5 bases lay outside the gene matches. Here the CDR3 reads CASSFQGGYGYTF. The CDR3, as DNA: TGTGCCAGCAGCTTTCAGGGGGGCTATGGCTACACCTTC.

This clone was recorded a few times. The V gene is TRBV19, the J gene TRBJ1-3; unclear D gene. Germline V lookup: CDR1 LNHDA, CDR2 SQIVND (reference sequence). This CDR3 is built from 14 residues. V lost 2 bases to trimming and J lost 6 bases, with 11 bases between them. CDR3 sequence: CASSISWSENTIYF. The CDR3 bases are TGTGCCAGTAGTATATCATGGAGCGAAAACACCATATATTTT.

The chain has TRBV7-2 and TRBJ2-5, with a tentative D call TRBD2 (6 bases). This CDR3 comprises 12 residues. V was trimmed by 6 bases and J by 5 bases, leaving 10 bases between them. The germline CDR1 and CDR2 sequences are SGHTA and FQGNSA. In DNA form, the CDR3 reads TGTGCCAGCAGGGGACTTGGGGAGACCCAGTACTTC. Protein product: CASRGLGETQYF.

This sequence joins TRBV28 and TRBJ2-7; weak D call: TRBD1 (6 bases). Trimming took off 9 bases at V and 0 bases at J, with 15 bases between the two ends. From germline, CDR1 is MDHEN and CDR2 SYDVKM. CDR3 length: 14 residues. The CDR3 nucleotides are TGTGCCAGTCGTCGCAGGGGCTTCTCCTACGAGCAGTACTTC. It translates to CASRRRGFSYEQYF.

The chain employs TRBV5-1 and TRBJ1-2, with D uncertain. Per germline, CDR1 SGHRS and CDR2 YFSETQ. V lost 6 bases, J lost 0 bases, and 15 bases lay in between. This CDR3 spans 15 amino acids. CDR3 DNA sequence: TGCGCCAGCATACCGGGTTCGGAAGCTAACTATGGCTACACCTTC. As protein: CASIPGSEANYGYTF.

This clone was detected only once. The chain combines TRBV3-1 (or the pseudogene TRBV3-2) with TRBJ2-2; 9 nucleotides line up with TRBD2. The germline V gene encodes CDR1 LGHDT and CDR2 YNNKEL (reference sequence). The CDR3 length is 14 residues. The V segment lost 4 bases and the J segment 6 bases; nucleotides outside the gene matches: 3. CDR3 sequence reads: CASSLVAGAGELFF. In DNA, the CDR3 is TGTGCCAGCAGCCTGGTAGCGGGGGCCGGGGAGCTGTTTTTT.

V usage is TRBV5-1 and J usage is TRBJ2-1; no firm D call. V lost 6 bases and J lost 5, with 18 bases in between. Germline CDR1 SGHRS, CDR2 YFSETQ. The CDR3 is made up of 15 amino acids. The CDR3 region has the DNA TGCGCCAGCAAGACCGGGCCCAAAGACCACAATGAGCAGTTCTTC. Translating gives CASKTGPKDHNEQFF.

The chain has TRBV7-8 and TRBJ1-2; tentative D call: TRBD1 (6 bases). Trimming cost V 0 bases and J 3 bases, with 11 bases left between them. CDR3 length: 15 amino acids. In germline, CDR1 is SGHVS, CDR2 FQNEAQ. The DNA for the CDR3 is TGTGCCAGCAGCTTAGCGGGGGGCGCCGACTATGGCTACACCTTC. Protein product: CASSLAGGADYGYTF.

The gene calls are TRBV7-9 and TRBJ1-4, with a tentative D call TRBD1 (5 bases). With 6 bases removed from V and 7 bases from J, the gap between germline ends came to 15 bases. Germline V gene lookup returns CDR1 SEHNR and CDR2 FQNEAQ (reference sequence). The CDR3 contains 14 residues. The CDR3 region is CASRPGFGGEKLFF. CDR3 DNA: TGTGCCAGCAGGCCAGGGTTTGGGGGTGAAAAACTGTTTTTT.

This chain uses TRBV5-1 with TRBJ1-1; D is perhaps TRBD1 (5 bases). Germline assignment: CDR1 SGHRS and CDR2 YFSETQ. CDR3 length: 15 residues. The V end lost 4 bases, the J end lost 2 bases, and 15 bases lay between the germline ends. The CDR3 here is CASSRAPQGNTEAFF. In nucleotides, the CDR3 is TGCGCCAGCAGCCGGGCTCCTCAGGGTAACACTGAAGCTTTCTTT.

This clone was seen once. This chain uses TRBV11-3 with TRBJ2-2; D is undetermined. There are 14 residues in the CDR3. From germline, CDR1 is SGHNT and CDR2 YENEEA. Trimming took 5 bases from V and 6 from J, leaving 13 bases between them. CDR3 nucleotides: TGTGCCAGCAGCCCCGGCCGTCAGCCCGGGGAGCTGTTTTTT. Its protein product is CASSPGRQPGELFF.

V is TRBV6-6 and J is TRBJ1-6; D is possibly TRBD1 (5 bases). Germline CDR1 is MNHNY and CDR2 is SVGAGI (reference sequence). CDR3 length: 14 amino acids. Trimming took off 6 bases at V and 10 bases at J, with 16 bases between the two ends. In nucleotides, the CDR3 is TGTGCCAGCAGCCTCCCGGGGGGAGGGTCACCCCTCCACTTT. This sequence encodes CASSLPGGGSPLHF.

The rearrangement uses TRBV30 and TRBJ1-2; D remains ambiguous. The CDR3 is 14 amino acids. Germline V gene lookup returns CDR1 GTSNPN and CDR2 SVGIG (reference sequence). Trimming took off 3 bases at V and 0 bases at J, with 11 bases between the two ends. The CDR3 sequence is CAWRREGPNYGYTF. The CDR3 bases are TGTGCCTGGAGACGGGAGGGCCCTAACTATGGCTACACCTTC.

The table lists this clone with a few counts. The gene calls are TRBV28 and TRBJ1-2; D may be TRBD1 (5 bases). Germline V gene data show CDR1 as MDHEN and CDR2 as SYDVKM. V shed 5 bases and J shed 8 bases, with 12 bases lying between them. CDR3 length equals 12 residues. The CDR3 here is CASSNPWDGYTF. CDR3 nucleotides: TGTGCCAGCAGTAACCCTTGGGACGGCTACACCTTC.